This T cell receptor (beta chain) was observed in a study of graft-versus-host responses after intestinal transplantation. Across the whole study: Each recipient received a multivisceral, liver-intestinal, or isolated intestinal graft. Anti-thymocyte globulin induction, then tacrolimus and steroids for two to four years, went to all recipients.

This clone was observed once. The antigen is unknown. An end of the junction differs from the germline gene, which may be a read error. Germline-derived CDR1 and CDR2 are SEHNR and FQNEAQ (reference sequence). The length of the CDR3 is 17 residues. Study-level findings and limits: Allografts from individuals with graft-donor T cell macrochimerism displayed high graft-versus-host to host-versus-graft clonal ratios. Recipient marrow contained GvH clones, some of which appeared first in ileum or blood.

Graft tissue was processed to release intraepithelial and lamina propria lymphocytes. Generated by immunoSEQ multiplex PCR, the TCRdb table keeps only in-frame clones and is missing some. The sample has some 15,000 clones; roughly three quarters are singletons. The source of this sequence is a human patient who received an intestinal transplant, so some T cells may come from the graft donor. Specimen: ileum tissue, collected approximately 420 days after intestinal transplant. The chain couples TRBV7-9 to TRBJ1-2, with a possible D match to TRBD1 (5 bases). The CDR3 DNA is TGTGCCAGTAGCTTATATTGGGGGGTAGATAGCCCCTATGGCTACACCTTC. Its translation is CASSLYWGVDSPYGYTF.